This paragraph reports one T cell receptor beta chain. Its antigen remains undetermined. No much larger clone exists at a distance of one base, and base qualities are not known. This sample was taken from a study of cytomegalovirus exposure and HLA in healthy donors (dated by TCRdb to the late 2010s). At the level of the whole study: In an earlier analysis of approximately 500 of the donors, about 270 Gb of sequence data and 95 million to 130 million unique TCR beta sequences from 150 million to 200 million T cells were reported. Donor age, sex, ethnicity and CMV serostatus were collected together with the repertoire data. The study aimed to test whether cataloging public T cell receptors could reveal signatures of past pathogen exposure. In addition to the first cohort of approximately 670 subjects, a separate validation cohort of some 120 different subjects was used. Roughly 300 gigabases of sequencing data and tens of millions of unique TCR sequences made up an early release that covered roughly 670 HLA-typed donors. Rather than drawing on any new phenotypic data, the later analysis identified candidate immune exposures from TCR beta sequences and the way those sequences occurred across donors. Class I and class II HLA loci were covered by the typing at four-digit resolution. Among around 400 genotyped donors of the cohort, an average of around 220,000 unique TCR beta nucleotide sequences was sequenced per donor, of which 15% to 20% were non-productive. To decide whether each TCR beta V gene segment behaved as functional or pseudogenic, an earlier analysis of some 600 of the donors relied on high-throughput TCR beta sequencing. Genome-wide SNP genotypes for about 55% of the 666 donors were used in a later genetic analysis, which treated that subset as a discovery cohort. Using immunosequencing, the study profiled T cell repertoires from around 670 subjects and related those repertoires to cytomegalovirus serostatus. A later analysis re-analyzed previously published TCR beta repertoires from 650 to 800 donors and added high-resolution HLA genotyping to study TCR occurrence patterns. Roughly 5 DR-DQ haplotypes were handled as single units for association and clustering, since linkage in the cohort was strong. Of the 300 to 500 genotyped donors, 81% were placed in the genetic ancestry cluster associated with self-reported Caucasian donors. Every discovery cohort repertoire had been produced on one sequencing platform. Typing coverage differed by locus: A, B, C, DRB1 and DQB1 were typed in about 629-640 donors, DQA1 in approximately 520, DPA1 in 600 to 610, and DPB1 in 400 to 480. To predict cytomegalovirus infection status, the study brought together high-throughput TCR immunosequencing, statistical association of individual TCRs with disease status, and machine learning.

Results and caveats for the whole study, not just this receptor: A further reported finding was that TCR beta sequences accurately predicted the HLA-A and HLA-B alleles for most subjects in the first cohort. A later analysis found that HLA-associated TCR beta chains were more clonally expanded and had lower generation probabilities than equally common non-associated chains. According to a later analysis, parvovirus B19, influenza, CMV and Epstein-Barr virus appeared linked to several top co-occurrence clusters. A group of highly shared sequence variants was considered likely to be a technical artifact of the sequencing pipeline. Assigning TCR associations to individual alleles was difficult when HLA alleles, especially DR and DQ, strongly co-occurred. Only TCR beta chains were sequenced in this cohort, and the absence of alpha or paired-chain data limited detectable features. The authors suggested that the approach could potentially be extended to other disease states and immunological phenotypes. Linkage disequilibrium might explain the correlated functional status among segregating V segments, but an unknown experimental factor could not be excluded. Some IMGT-functional V segments, including TRBV6-2 and TRBV6-3, could not be told apart with the 87-base-pair reads, so those segments were excluded. Most TCR sequences were seen in very few donors, while some public TCRs were found in many individuals. Cytomegalovirus status was reported to be diagnosed by the classifier with high specificity and sensitivity in both the original and validation cohorts. Presence/absence analyses assumed roughly uniform sequencing depth across donors, an assumption that may not hold. In a later analysis, over 15,000 TCR beta sequences were associated with specific HLA alleles at a false discovery rate of 0.05. A later genetic analysis associated a missense DCLRE1C variant with V-gene and J-gene trimming of TCR beta chains, and an independent cohort replicated the association. According to a later genetic analysis, donors in an Asian-associated ancestry cluster had fewer N-insertions in productive TCRs than the roughly 660-donor mean. A later analysis found that TCR association rates varied across HLA loci, with DRB1 alleles showing the most associated TCRs and HLA-C alleles the fewest. Most CMV-associated TCR beta chains appeared to be HLA-restricted in a later analysis, and the HLA associations seemed to be driven largely by CMV exposure. In an earlier analysis of around 500 of the donors, most TCR beta V segments appeared in productive rearrangements about 90% or about 30% of the time, broadly matching IMGT annotations. The earlier analysis of approximately 540 of the donors excluded 15 to 20 rarely observed V segments, including chromosome 9 orphons, because counts were too low. The study listed 150 to 200 TCR beta chains as associated with cytomegalovirus. Immune exposure information for the cohort was limited to CMV serostatus. Three of the identified cytomegalovirus-associated TCR beta chains were confirmed in vitro to be specific for cytomegalovirus antigens. Because HLA typing was missing for some donors at each locus, association tests included only the typed subset.

The method was the immunoSEQ multiplex PCR assay. For the multiplex PCR, a mixture combining 60 forward primers for TCR Vbeta segments and 13 reverse primers for TCR Jbeta segments was used. A multiplex PCR assay on genomic DNA amplified the CDR3 region of rearranged TCR beta genes. Amplified TCR beta libraries were sequenced as 87-base-pair reads on the Illumina HiSeq System. Turning to the authors' computational methods: A later analysis counted about 82 million unique TCR beta chains across the 550 to 750 repertoires, and 10 million to 11 million of these chains were shared by at least two donors. Raw reads were error-corrected and collapsed into unique sequences by a nearest-neighbor algorithm in which closely related sequences were merged to remove PCR and sequencing errors. V, D and J gene segments were assigned by aligning CDR3 sequences to IMGT reference sequences. For a sequence to be retained, at least a six-nucleotide match to both a V gene segment and a J gene segment was required. Rearrangements were classified as productive when the CDR3 lacked stop codons and remained in frame with V and J, and all other rearrangements were classified as non-productive. CDR3 was defined by IMGT convention, running from the second conserved V-encoded cysteine to the conserved J-encoded phenylalanine. Sequences without an unambiguous match to a single V gene segment were excluded from the earlier analysis of 587 of the donors. An earlier analysis of approximately 590 of the donors called V segments functional above 56.7% productive rearrangements and segregating when the between-donor standard deviation exceeded 5%. A statistical classification framework was developed to diagnose cytomegalovirus status using the catalog of TCR beta chain sequences. V and J gene assignment, in a later analysis, came from comparing TCR nucleotide sequences with IMGT/GENE-DB human TR gene sequences. Using the TCRdist pipeline, a later analysis assigned CDR3 sequences along with most-parsimonious VDJ recombination scenarios. In a later analysis, each TCR beta chain was defined by its CDR3 amino acid sequence together with its V-gene family, and reads lacking a unique V-gene family were excluded. A later analysis removed nearly 600 highly shared, low-generation-probability nucleotide sequences to deal with suspected cross-contamination and a sequencing artifact. In a later analysis, a clonal expansion index was calculated for each public chain from normalized within-repertoire ranks of inferred template counts. In a later analysis, generation probabilities were computed with a VDJ recombination model fitted to out-of-frame rearrangements, and the resulting probabilities were checked against IGoR. Hypergeometric tests were used in a later analysis to score TCR-TCR, TCR-HLA and TCR-CMV co-occurrence, with a repertoire-size bias correction applied to the TCR pairs. In a later analysis, false discovery rates were estimated by permuting HLA or CMV assignments 20 times. In a later analysis, co-occurring TCRs were grouped with DBSCAN, and TCRdist sequence similarity was added when clustering was performed within HLA-allele-positive subsets. For co-occurrence clustering, repertoires with fewer than 30,000 or more than 120,000 public chains were excluded, along with several repertoires with anomalous nucleotide sharing. TCRdb carries this immuneACCESS record with in-frame sequences only. Its versions omit some clonotypes, under half of them owing to an unresolved V gene in the studies checked, with the rest unexplained. From that table come the V and J calls and clone size; the DNA was used to work out D and trimming. For this sample there are under 200,000 clones; 75% to 85% appear just once. The top ten hold 7.4% of the sample.

The cohort comprised more than 550 healthy bone marrow donors. At the time of sampling, every cohort member was nominally healthy, though immune exposures that went unrecorded were likely present. The donor tested CMV seropositive and was one of the 289 seropositive cohort members. Each donor provided a peripheral blood sample, and peripheral blood mononuclear cells were used for TCR beta sequencing. The Qiagen DNeasy Blood Extraction Kit was used to extract genomic DNA from the blood cell samples. Its CDR3 holds 15 amino acids, cysteine through phenylalanine. Left in the record is the CDR3 DNA by itself, 45 bases read in frame from the first base. The germline V and J ends show losses of 2 bases and 2 bases respectively, and no gene match explains 6 bases of the junction. Sequences SGDLS (CDR1) and YYNGEE (CDR2) are obtained from the germline V gene.

The sequenced sample was PBMCs. The clonotype originates from a male donor in good health and CMV-seropositive. This chain joins TRBV9 to TRBJ1-1; 7 of the junction bases match TRBD1. The CDR3 sequence is CASSVTGDLNTEAFF. DNA sequence: TGTGCCAGCAGCGTTACAGGGGACCTTAACACTGAAGCTTTCTTT.